The subject of this entry is one T cell receptor (beta chain). The data stem from a study of blood T cell repertoires in COVID-19. V was shortened by 3 bases and J by 6 bases, with 5 bases between the two germline ends. The CDR3 has 11 amino acids. TCRdb's table, derived via immunoSEQ multiplex PCR, lists solely in-frame clones and lacks some. The table has about 300,000 clones, 65% to 90% seen once. This clonotype was obtained from a woman between 18 and 30 years old who had recovered from COVID-19. Material: PBMCs or T cells enriched from blood (not recorded which). V gene TRBV12-3 or TRBV12-4 combines with J gene TRBJ1-1; possible D gene TRBD1, 5 bases. The CDR3 DNA sequence: TGTGCCAGCAGTTTCAGGGCTGAAGCTTTCTTT. This codes for CASSFRAEAFF.